Sequencing of this T cell receptor (beta chain) was carried out in a study of T cell responses to AZD1222 COVID-19 vaccine. The CDR3 runs to 15 residues. Between the trimmed V and J ends, which lost 2 bases and 4 bases, there was a span of 12 bases. Per germline, CDR1 MNHEY and CDR2 SVGEGT. General observations from the study: Seropositive AZD1222 recipients at baseline numbered only 6 or 7. Close to half of all spike-specific TCRs reportedly target regions of the variants that are unmutated.

Produced via immunoSEQ multiplex PCR; TCRdb's table is partial and in-frame only. This table has more than 150,000 clones, 90% to 95% appearing once. A word on this clone: Its antigen is unidentified.

This rearrangement joins TRBV6-2 or TRBV6-3 to TRBJ1-5, with a weak D call TRBD1 (6 bases). The TCR originated in an adult in good health. This material consisted of peripheral blood, taken on day 0 of AZD1222 vaccination. The CDR3: CASSYGWGLNQPQHF. CDR3 nucleotide sequence: TGTGCCAGCAGTTACGGATGGGGGCTGAATCAGCCCCAGCATTTT.